The clone carrying this TCR beta chain was seen just once. These data belong to a study of CD8 T cells in Susac syndrome. The authors reverse transcribed roughly 0.5 to 1 ug RNA with random hexamers. The authors amplified TCR beta CDR3 across 54 Vbeta and 13 Jbeta using immunoSEQ multiplex PCR. TCRdb reprocessed the immunoSEQ multiplex PCR reads with MiXCR, giving one entry per CDR3 protein. The sample holds 150,000 to 200,000 distinct CDR3 sequences, approximately 95% seen once. TCR beta sequencing covered blood CD8+ and CD4+ T cells. The multiple sclerosis control cohort comprised treatment-naive individuals presenting with stable or active relapsing-remitting disease. Negative magnetic isolation gave CD8+ and CD4+ cells; FACS enriched CD8+ TEMRA. Germline V gene sequence: CDR1 LGHNA, CDR2 YNFKEQ. The V end was cut by 1 base, the J end by 0 bases, with 13 bases between. The CDR3 has 17 residues.

The genes are TRBV4-2 and TRBJ1-3; unclear D gene. Sequences were obtained from CD4+ T cells from PBMCs. The receptor was isolated from a human donor with multiple sclerosis. CDR3 DNA: TGTGCCAGCAGCCAAGTTCTAGGTGGGGTCTCTGGAAACACCATATATTTT. Its translation is CASSQVLGGVSGNTIYF.